Following are 10 T cell receptor beta chains from one sample sequenced in a study of T cell changes during pregnancy in multiple sclerosis. The data were produced by immunoSEQ multiplex PCR, yet TCRdb's version contains in-frame clones alone and is incomplete. Here the sample spans roughly 71,000 clones, about 90% being singletons. The sequencing here drew on peripheral blood, taken in the first trimester of pregnancy. Receptor source: a female donor in good health, enrolled as a control in a pregnancy study.

The chain uses TRBV13 and TRBJ1-1; TRBD1 matches at 8 bases. Trimming at V came to 3 bases and at J to 3 bases, leaving 6 bases not matched to a gene. This CDR3 has 15 residues. CDR1 is PRHDT and CDR2 is FYEKMQ in the germline V gene (reference sequence). This CDR3 reads CASSFSEDRDTEAFF. The CDR3 DNA reads TGTGCCAGCAGCTTTTCGGAGGACAGGGACACTGAAGCTTTCTTT.

The CDR3 nucleotides read TGTGCCAGCAGTGTTTTTGACAGGCAAGAGACCCAGTACTTC. Translated: CASSVFDRQETQYF. The chain carries TRBV2 and TRBJ2-5; a weak D match, TRBD1 (6 bases). CDR1 and CDR2 from the germline V gene are SNHLY and FYNNEI. The V end lost 4 bases, the J end lost 2 bases, and 11 bases lay between the germline ends. The CDR3 loop spans 14 amino acids.

V and J are TRBV28 and TRBJ2-7, with 9 bases aligning to TRBD1. Germline CDR1 is MDHEN and CDR2 is SYDVKM. This CDR3 contains 16 residues. With 2 bases clipped from V and 2 bases from J, the junction kept 7 bases outside the gene matches. In nucleotides, the CDR3 is TGTGCCAGCAGTTTACCCGGGACAGGGTTCACCTACGAGCAGTACTTC. Its translation is CASSLPGTGFTYEQYF.

This clone was observed a single time. The chain links TRBV5-4 to TRBJ2-3; TRBD2 agrees at 7 bases. CDR1 and CDR2 (germline): SGHNT, YYREEE (reference sequence). Germline trimming cut 4 bases from V and 5 bases from J; bases unmatched to any gene: 7. This CDR3 spans 14 amino acids. Here the CDR3 reads CASSPPSGGDTQYF. The CDR3 DNA reads TGTGCCAGCAGCCCCCCTAGCGGAGGAGATACGCAGTATTTT.

The rearrangement joins TRBV5-1 to TRBJ2-7; D is possibly TRBD1 (6 bases). Trimming stripped 4 bases from V and 7 bases from J, with 21 bases between. Per the germline V gene, CDR1 is SGHRS and CDR2 is YFSETQ. This CDR3 contains 15 residues. The CDR3 spells CASSPTQGSMGEQYF. The CDR3 region has the DNA TGCGCCAGCAGCCCAACGCAGGGGTCGATGGGGGAGCAGTACTTC.

This clone was observed a handful of times. The chain carries TRBV29-1 and TRBJ1-2; TRBD1 might be the D (6 bases). This CDR3 spans 15 amino acids. The ends were cut back, 3 bases at V and 10 bases at J, with 24 bases in the middle. Germline V gene sequence: CDR1 SQVTM, CDR2 ANQGSEA. CDR3 amino acids: CSVDGGQRRSMDYTF. CDR3 coding DNA: TGCAGCGTTGATGGAGGACAGCGTCGGTCTATGGACTACACCTTC.

The V gene is TRBV15, the J gene TRBJ2-5; D is perhaps TRBD2 (6 bases). The CDR3 has 13 residues. Germline values: CDR1 LNHNV, CDR2 YYDKDF (reference sequence). The V gene lost 1 base and the J gene lost 4 bases, with 7 bases spanning the gap. The CDR3 nucleotides read TGTGCCACCAGCAGAGGGGGGGTAGAGACCCAGTACTTC. Protein: CATSRGGVETQYF.

The J gene is TRBJ1-3, the V gene TRBV4-2; D is perhaps TRBD1 (6 bases). The CDR3 is 15 amino acids. Per the germline V gene, CDR1 is LGHNA and CDR2 is YNFKEQ. V was trimmed by 0 bases and J by 4 bases, leaving 10 bases between them. The CDR3 region is CASSQDRGSGNTIYF. The CDR3 coding sequence is TGTGCCAGCAGCCAAGACAGGGGATCCGGAAACACCATATATTTT.

CDR3 coding DNA: TGCGCCAGCAGCCAAGCACTAGCGGTGAGCACAGATACGCAGTATTTT. It encodes CASSQALAVSTDTQYF. This chain links TRBV4-1 with TRBJ2-3, with 8 positions matching TRBD2. The germline V gene encodes CDR1 MGHRA and CDR2 YSYEKL. This CDR3 spans 16 amino acids. The junction had 3 bases not matched to a gene; V was cut back by 1 base and J by 0 bases.

The chain carries TRBV5-1 and TRBJ2-7; 9 nucleotides align to TRBD1. Looked up from germline, CDR1 is SGHRS and CDR2 is YFSETQ. The trim removed 4 bases at V and 2 bases at J, leaving 10 bases unmatched. The CDR3 has 16 residues. The CDR3 spells CASSPKDRGATYEQYF. CDR3 DNA sequence: TGCGCCAGCAGCCCTAAGGACAGGGGAGCAACCTACGAGCAGTACTTC.